These T cell receptor beta chains were read from a single sample in a study of cytomegalovirus exposure and HLA in healthy donors. The assay was immunoSEQ multiplex PCR, and TCRdb's table has in-frame clones only and misses some. The table records around 180,000 clones, 84% of them present only once. Sequenced material: PBMCs. Receptors were obtained from a boy aged 5-17 years in good health and CMV-seronegative. The CDR3 runs from the conserved cysteine through the conserved F or W. The D gene is left open where the match is weak.

TRBV6-6,TRBJ1-1,NA,CASSYYPRRPNTEAFF,TGTGCCAGCAGTTACTATCCCCGGCGGCCTAACACTGAAGCTTTCTTT
TRBV2,TRBJ1-2,TRBD1,CASQDRLDGYTF,TGTGCCAGCCAGGACAGGCTAGACGGCTACACCTTC
TRBV7-9,TRBJ1-5,NA,CASSPLGQGLEPQHF,TGTGCCAGCAGCCCTCTTGGGCAGGGGTTGGAGCCCCAGCATTTT
TRBV27,TRBJ1-2,NA,CASSFIGGLRGYTF,TGTGCCAGCAGTTTTATTGGGGGCCTCCGGGGCTACACCTTC
TRBV7-2,TRBJ1-5,NA,CASSLTRERNQPQHF,TGTGCCAGCAGCTTAACTAGGGAACGCAATCAGCCCCAGCATTTT
TRBV4-3,TRBJ2-7,NA,CASSQSGTYEQYF,TGCGCCAGCAGCCAATCGGGGACTTACGAGCAGTACTTC
TRBV6-1,TRBJ2-7,NA,CASSVSSSYEQYF,TGTGCCAGTTCGGTAAGCTCGTCCTACGAGCAGTACTTC
TRBV6-5,TRBJ2-2,NA,CASRRLGDGTGELFF,TGTGCCAGCAGGCGGCTAGGTGACGGCACCGGGGAGCTGTTTTTT
TRBV5-6,TRBJ1-2,TRBD1,CASSSTGGVFGYTF,TGTGCCAGCAGCTCAACAGGGGGAGTTTTTGGCTACACCTTC
TRBV7-9,TRBJ1-2,NA,CASSSIQPTNYGYTF,TGTGCCAGCAGTTCTATACAGCCAACTAACTATGGCTACACCTTC
TRBV6-5,TRBJ2-7,NA,CASTPRAGPPNEQYF,TGTGCCAGCACTCCCAGGGCTGGCCCACCTAACGAGCAGTACTTC
TRBV2,TRBJ2-7,NA,CASSEEETSSYEQYF,TGTGCCAGCAGTGAAGAAGAGACAAGCTCCTACGAGCAGTACTTC
TRBV7-9,TRBJ1-4,NA,CASSFHPTGRGLTNEKLFF,TGTGCCAGCAGCTTCCATCCGACCGGGAGGGGGTTGACTAATGAAAAACTGTTTTTT
TRBV29-1,TRBJ1-2,TRBD1,CSVFSTGVDYGYTF,TGCAGCGTTTTCTCAACAGGGGTAGACTATGGCTACACCTTC
TRBV5-4,TRBJ2-5,NA,CASSFFRAWETQYF,TGTGCCAGCAGCTTTTTCAGGGCCTGGGAGACCCAGTACTTC